The TCR beta chain described here comes from a study of vaccination and CD4 T cells after COVID-19 (dated by TCRdb to the early 2020s). A note on the overall study: Convalescent patients had a positive SARS-CoV-2 result on nasal swab PCR, and of these patients, several had mild disease and one had severe disease. Post-COVID blood samples from convalescent patients were collected a median of approximately 100 days after diagnosis, with a range of roughly 35 to 180 days. Two doses of either the Pfizer-BioNTech BNT162b2 vaccine (n=8) or the Moderna mRNA-1273 vaccine (n=2) were administered to participants. The cultures were stimulated with overlapping spike peptide pools from SARS-CoV-2 and from the common cold coronaviruses HCoV-NL63, HCoV-OC43 and HCoV-229E. Post-vaccine blood samples were collected a median of approximately 68 days after the second vaccine dose, ranging from about 13 to 241 days. Six males and four females were included in the convalescent cohort, with two Hispanic individuals, seven Caucasians, two Asians and one multiracial person represented. In control cultures, a CEFX viral epitope pool was used as positive control, an HIV-1 Nef peptide pool was used as negative control, or no peptide was added. In around nine COVID-19 convalescent patients and a few infection-naive healthy vaccine recipients, the spike-specific CD4+ TCR repertoire before mRNA vaccination was compared with the repertoire after mRNA vaccination.

The library was produced with PCR. DNA from cultured CD4+ T cells underwent TCR sequencing with the Oncomine TCR Beta short-read assay at the Johns Hopkins FTIC core. The QIAamp micro DNA kit was used to extract genomic DNA from the cultured CD4+ T cells. The Oncomine TCR Beta libraries from cultured CD4+ T cells were pooled using unique dual indexes and then sequenced on an Illumina iSeq 100. In the original analysis: Non-productive sequences were filtered out, and CDR3s that did not start with C, did not end with F or W, or were shorter than 7 amino acids were discarded. The MANAFEST web application was used to identify antigen-specific clonotypes by comparing peptide-stimulated wells against reference wells and other culture wells. To be called positive, a clone needed an FDR below 0.05, an odds ratio above 5, and a productive frequency above 0.1% in at least two of three replicate wells. Cross-reactive clonotypes were defined as significantly expanded in both SARS-CoV-2 spike wells and at least one common cold coronavirus spike condition. Similarity between CDR3 sequences was evaluated in R version 3.6.1 using Levenshtein distances (stringdist) and unrooted phylogenetic trees (ape). Starting from the raw public reads, TCRdb applied fastp trimming at Q25, assembled clones with MiXCR and retained in-frame beta chains. CDR3 protein sequences are deduplicated, and each keeps its most common genes and DNA. The V and J calls were not made by the authors but by TCRdb's processing. For this sample there are over 11,000 distinct CDR3 sequences; roughly 30% appear just once. Jointly, the top ten make up about 9.4% of the sample.

What the research found in general, with its limitations: The number of convalescent patients in the study was relatively small, and the study did not examine early timepoints following natural infection. In convalescent patients, a median approximately 83% of post-vaccine SARS-CoV-2-reactive clones were detected only after vaccination, suggesting vaccine-specific priming. Although the median number of SARS-CoV-2-reactive clonotypes went up from roughly 22 after infection to 35 to 40 after vaccination, the increase was not significant. Of the vaccine-specific clones in convalescent patients, 304 of 307, or nearly all, reacted only to SARS-CoV-2 spike and did not cross-react with common cold coronaviruses.

The treatment or condition label here, explained by the study, means: roughly ten-day PBMC culture with coronavirus spike peptide pools or control peptides (ViraFEST assay). The ViraFEST assay, used in the study, expanded antigen-specific T cells with peptide pools and then identified the expanded clonotypes through TCR sequencing. The positive SARS-CoV-2 PCR tests of the convalescent patients were dated from March to December 2020, before the Alpha, Beta and Delta variants emerged in the United States. Each well held more than 1.5 million PBMCs cultured in IMDM containing roughly 5% human AB serum and 9 to 10 IU/ml IL-2, with about 9.4 ug/ml peptide pools added. On days 3 and 7, half of the culture medium was replaced with fresh IL-2-containing medium. After around 11 days of culture, CD4+ T cells were isolated by negative selection using the EasySep CD4+ T cell isolation kit. Ficoll-Paque Plus gradient centrifugation was used to isolate PBMCs from whole blood, and the isolated PBMCs were then either used fresh or cryopreserved at -140C. In general, triplicate wells were set up for every culture condition.

Trimming accounts for 8 bases at V and 0 bases at J, while the number of junction bases matched to no gene is 13. In the germline V gene, CDR1 corresponds to SGHVS and CDR2 to FNYEAQ. Measured from the cysteine to the phenylalanine, the CDR3 is 18 residues long. Just CDR3 DNA is preserved here, 54 bases in frame from base 1. For this clonotype: Its recognized antigen is unknown. There are no base qualities to consult, and no much larger clone falls within one base.

The chain is made from TRBV7-6 and TRBJ2-6; 7 central nucleotides agree with TRBD2. The sequence came from a human donor who had recovered from COVID-19. The source material was CD4+ T cells from blood, cultured in vitro, sampled after SARS-CoV-2 vaccination. The base sequence is TGTGCCAGCTCTCTCACGGGGGGAGTTCGCTCTGGGGCCAACGTCCTGACTTTC. Its coded protein is CASSLTGGVRSGANVLTF.